The present T cell receptor (beta chain) was sequenced within a study of T cells in Graves' hyperthyroidism and ophthalmopathy. Points from the study as a whole: Ophthalmopathy, as predicted by the model, came a median 6.5 months after the prediction. Blood also contained most expanded thyroid clonotypes above 0.001.

What was amplified from RNA transcripts were TCR beta CDR3 regions. HTBI primers drove first-round RT-PCR of the TCR CDR3. TCRdb reprocessed the multiplex PCR reads via MiXCR and lists one record per CDR3 protein. The data show about 510,000 distinct CDR3 sequences, roughly 45% seen once. Ten or more counts support this clonotype. Its antigen remains unidentified. The sample consisted of peripheral blood or thyroid tissue (not recorded which). The sequence was collected from an adult woman with Graves' disease, either hyperthyroidism or ophthalmopathy (not recorded which).

This CDR3 reads CASSLGEGNQPQHF. The CDR3 DNA reads as TGTGCCAGCAGCTTAGGGGAGGGGAATCAGCCCCAGCATTTT. The chain links TRBV7-2 to TRBJ1-5; the D gene is possibly TRBD1 (5 bases). CDR3 length: 14 residues. Trimming stripped 1 base from V and 4 bases from J, with 8 bases between. Germline values: CDR1 SGHTA, CDR2 FQGNSA.